This T cell receptor (beta chain) was retrieved from a study of blood T cell repertoires in COVID-19 (dated by TCRdb to about 2020). Background for the entire study: Samples covering the acute and convalescent phases of COVID-19 were provided by collaborators in the United States, Italy and Spain. The prospective study material was composed of cDNA or gDNA derived from T cells, B-cell-depleted T cells, or PBMCs. Subjects who had been exposed to COVID-19, were actively infected with it, or had recovered from it provided the deeply sampled blood TCRbeta repertoires that made up the dataset. The repertoires were made available in a free public database intended to serve as a resource for research on the immune response to SARS-CoV-2. Samples were obtained from the ongoing ImmuneRACE study (first 160 participants) and from about 1,300 subjects provided by 6 global collaborators. Sample metadata almost always included a de-identified subject ID, COVID-19 status, age in years and sex. Where available, HLA class I and class II types were obtained from metadata supplied by the sample provider rather than from assay-based typing. Broad study findings and their caveats: How much clinical and demographic metadata was included differed by source and by participant, and the metadata was provided uncurated.

The germline V gene specifies SGHNT as CDR1 and YENEEA as CDR2. Trimming at the junction amounts to 0 bases on V and 5 bases on J, and the germline ends lie 8 bases apart. The CDR3 measures 14 amino acids from cysteine to phenylalanine. Just CDR3 DNA is preserved here, 42 bases in frame from base 1. TCRbeta CDR3 regions were amplified from genomic DNA using the immunoSEQ Assay, a bias-controlled multiplex PCR. Processing in the source paper ran as follows. Nucleated cell counts per sample were estimated from amplification of reference gene primers within the assay. Sequence reads were collapsed and filtered to measure the absolute abundance of every unique TCRbeta CDR3 rearrangement. For each sample, productive Simpson clonality was calculated as the square root of Simpson's diversity index across productive rearrangements. The source is immuneACCESS, and TCRdb retained only in-frame sequences with V and J called. Part of the clones is not carried over; for the studies checked, unresolved V genes explain less than half of this, and the remainder is unexplained. V, J and clone size derive from that table, while D and trimming were established from the DNA sequence. The sample table shows 130,000 to 150,000 clones, and 80% to 90% are seen once. 35% to 40% of the sample is taken by the ten largest.

Collaborating institutions collected whole blood in K2EDTA tubes following their own protocols. Collaborator samples were shipped for TCRbeta analysis as frozen whole blood, isolated PBMCs, or DNA extracted from either sample type. Regarding this clone: Its antigen is currently not known. The input lacks base qualities; no much larger clone sits a single base away.

The TCR was taken from a human donor in a cohort sampled during active COVID-19. The chain couples TRBV11-3 to TRBJ2-1, and TRBD2 may be the D gene, going by 5 matching bases. Source material: peripheral blood. The CDR3 here reads CASSLDGEDNEQFF. The base sequence is TGTGCCAGCAGCTTAGACGGGGAAGACAATGAGCAGTTCTTC.